This TCR beta chain came from a study of cytomegalovirus exposure and HLA in healthy donors. Study-level results: Researchers reported that a few CMV-associated chains were confirmed in vitro as CMV antigen-specific.

Regarding this clone: Its matching antigen is unknown.

With V trimmed by 4 bases and J by 2 bases, 10 bases remained unmatched. Germline loops: CDR1 SGDLS, CDR2 YYNGEE. The CDR3 is 17 amino acids. 60 Vbeta and 13 Jbeta primers were used in PCR. Sequencing was performed with immunoSEQ multiplex PCR; in TCRdb, only in-frame clones are kept and a portion is missing. Found here are 270,000 or so clones, approximately 91% of them singletons; the top ten hold 1.7%. These donors counted as nominally healthy when sampled, but unrecorded immune exposures were likely. The clonotype originates from a girl aged 2-10 years in good health and CMV-seronegative. This chain joins TRBV9 and TRBJ1-2; the match to TRBD1 covers 11 bases. The sequenced sample was PBMCs. CDR3 DNA sequence: TGTGCCAGCAGCCCGGACTATGGGACAGGGGGGAACTATGGCTACACCTTC. It codes for CASSPDYGTGGNYGYTF.